This record concerns one T cell receptor beta chain sequence. The data belong to a study of blood T cell repertoires in COVID-19. This CDR3 contains 13 residues. Looked up from germline, CDR1 is MNHEY and CDR2 is SVGAGI. V lost 5 bases and J 5 bases, leaving 12 bases between the germline ends. Sequenced by immunoSEQ multiplex PCR; TCRdb stores in-frame clones only, minus some. In the table there are some 150,000 clones, 85% to 90% of which are singletons. Sequencing was done on a sample of peripheral blood. The clonotype was recovered from an older woman with acute or convalescent COVID-19. The rearrangement links TRBV6-5 to TRBJ1-1, with D perhaps matching TRBD1 (6 bases). CDR3 nucleotide sequence: TGTGCCAGCAGTCGGGACATTTCTACTGAAGCTTTCTTT. Amino acids: CASSRDISTEAFF.